This entry lists 19 T cell receptor beta chains sequenced from one sample in a study of T cell repertoires in cytomegalovirus infection. TCRdb independently ran MiXCR on the reads; one entry per CDR3 protein. The data show approximately 500,000 distinct CDR3 sequences, 15% to 20% seen once. The sequenced material came from CD8+ T cells from PBMCs. The receptor set was obtained from a human donor in good health (CMV status not recorded). Some clones in this sample may be carry-over from other donors' samples.

The chain recombines TRBV20-1 with TRBJ2-7, with D perhaps TRBD1 (6 bases). Germline CDR1 and CDR2: DFQATT and SNEGSKA (reference sequence). There are 16 residues in the CDR3. Trimming removed 3 bases from V and 1 base from J, with 19 bases in between. CDR3 sequence (DNA): TGCAGTGCTAGGCAAGAGGGGACATACTTTTCCTACGAGCAGTACTTC. It specifies CSARQEGTYFSYEQYF.

This clonotype was detected ten times or more. This chain connects TRBV7-9 to TRBJ2-7; 7 bases align to TRBD2. V shed 3 bases and J 5 bases; nucleotides not matched to a gene: 1. Germline V gene lookup returns CDR1 SEHNR and CDR2 FQNEAQ (reference sequence). The CDR3 extends over 12 amino acids. CDR3 residues: CASSFTSDEQYF. For the CDR3, the DNA is TGTGCCAGCAGCTTTACTAGCGACGAGCAGTACTTC.

To note about this clonotype: One end of the junction fails to match germline, which may point to a read error. The CDR3 loop is CSVEWDSAVYEPYF. In nucleotides, the CDR3 is TGCAGCGTTGAGTGGGACAGTGCCGTCTACGAGCCGTACTTC. The V gene is TRBV29-1, the J gene TRBJ2-7, with 7 bases identical to TRBD1. The CDR3 is 14 amino acids. Germline loops: CDR1 SQVTM, CDR2 ANQGSEA.

This chain connects TRBV12-3 or TRBV12-4 to TRBJ2-1; D not certain. The V end was cut by 0 bases, the J end by 0 bases, with 18 bases between. This CDR3 contains 19 residues. The CDR3 sequence is CASSLALSIGPSSYNEQFF. The CDR3 DNA sequence: TGTGCCAGCAGTTTAGCGCTATCGATCGGGCCAAGCTCCTACAATGAGCAGTTCTTC.

The table lists this clonotype with many counts. The chain uses TRBV7-2 and TRBJ2-3, with D hard to call. Trimming pared 1 base from V and 4 bases from J, leaving 12 bases between. This CDR3 contains 15 residues. Germline V gene lookup returns CDR1 SGHTA and CDR2 FQGNSA. The CDR3 region is CASSLEVFRPDTQYF. The CDR3 DNA follows: TGTGCCAGCAGCTTAGAAGTTTTTAGACCAGATACGCAGTATTTT.

This clonotype was counted many times. The chain has TRBV28 and TRBJ1-3; 8 bases are a match to TRBD1. V shed 6 bases, J shed 0 bases, and the junction held 13 bases outside the gene matches. The germline V gene encodes CDR1 MDHEN and CDR2 SYDVKM. The CDR3 is 18 residues long. The CDR3 DNA follows: TGTGCCAGCAGCCCACGCAAGACAGGGGATATCTCTGGAAACACCATATATTTT. Translating gives CASSPRKTGDISGNTIYF.

This clonotype has at least ten counts. V is TRBV14 and J is TRBJ1-3; 8 bases fit TRBD1. The V gene end was trimmed by 1 base and the J gene end by 0 bases; junction bases not matched to a gene: 8. Germline V lookup: CDR1 SGHDN, CDR2 FVKESK. This CDR3 contains 18 residues. The CDR3 spells CASSQGLRTGNSGNTIYF. In DNA, the CDR3 is TGTGCCAGCAGCCAAGGACTACGGACAGGGAACTCTGGAAACACCATATATTTT.

This rearrangement joins TRBV24-1 to TRBJ2-3; 8 bases are shared with TRBD1. The CDR3 loop spans 14 amino acids. Germline CDR1 reads KGHDR; CDR2 reads SFDVKD. Unmatched junction bases numbered 6, after V lost 8 bases and J lost 3 bases. CDR3 region: CATKDRGLTDTQYF. The CDR3 region has the DNA TGTGCCACCAAAGACAGGGGCCTTACAGATACGCAGTATTTT.

This chain connects TRBV2 to TRBJ1-5, with D tentatively TRBD1 (6 bases). The CDR3 sequence is 16 residues long. Between the trimmed V and J ends, which lost 4 bases and 0 bases, there was a span of 13 bases. Germline V gene data show CDR1 as SNHLY and CDR2 as FYNNEI. In DNA, the CDR3 is TGTGCCAGCAGTGCTGAGGGGGGTAGTAGCAATCAGCCCCAGCATTTT. Translating it yields CASSAEGGSSNQPQHF.

This clonotype was seen a handful of times. The rearrangement uses TRBV5-1 and TRBJ1-2; D possibly corresponds to TRBD1 (6 bases). Germline-derived CDR1 and CDR2 are SGHRS and YFSETQ. The CDR3 sequence is 14 residues long. Trimming removed 0 bases from V and 4 bases from J, with 10 bases in between. The CDR3 spells CASSLGGRTYGYTF. CDR3 bases: TGCGCCAGCAGCTTGGGGGGGCGCACCTATGGCTACACCTTC.

On this clonotype: This CDR3 is missing its conserved last phenylalanine or tryptophan, likely due to a read error. This chain connects TRBV7-6 to TRBJ2-1, with 14 bases matching TRBD2. V shed 6 bases, J shed 7 bases, and the junction held 5 bases outside the gene matches. Germline CDR1 SGHVS, CDR2 FNYEAQ. This CDR3 is 15 amino acids long. CDR3 in DNA: TGTGCCAGCAGACGGGGGACTAGCGGGAGAAATGAGCAGTTCTTA. Translation gives CASRRGTSGRNEQFL.

Remarks on this clonotype: Since a much larger clone is just one base distant, this may be a read error. This chain joins TRBV28 and TRBJ2-3; tentative D call: TRBD2 (7 bases). The germline V and J ends were trimmed by 3 bases and 3 bases, with 25 bases remaining between them. This CDR3 spans 19 amino acids. The germline V gene has CDR1 MDHEN and CDR2 SYDVKM. The CDR3 DNA sequence: TGTGCCAGCAGTTTCAGCGATTATAGGGGGAGGGCCCTTACAGATACGCAGTATTTT. Protein: CASSFSDYRGRALTDTQYF.

This chain's CDR3 is CASMPSGRNEQYF. The CDR3 DNA follows: TGTGCCAGCATGCCTAGCGGGAGGAACGAGCAGTACTTC. The J gene is TRBJ2-7, the V gene TRBV7-6, with TRBD2 identical over 11 bases. The V gene's germline CDR1 is SGHVS and CDR2 FNYEAQ. V was clipped by 7 bases and J by 5 bases; unmatched bases: 4. The CDR3 extends over 13 amino acids.

This clonotype was counted only a few times. The chain couples TRBV28 to TRBJ1-2; 8 bases agree with TRBD1. The CDR3 is 16 amino acids. Germline trimming cut 5 bases from V and 4 bases from J; bases unmatched to any gene: 12. Germline lookup yields CDR1 MDHEN and CDR2 SYDVKM. The CDR3 coding sequence is TGTGCCAGCAGTCGACCTGGACAGGGTTCTCTCTATGGCTACACCTTC. It specifies CASSRPGQGSLYGYTF.

In its sample, this clonotype was seen a few times. J is TRBJ1-2 and V is TRBV28, with a tentative D call TRBD1 (6 bases). Germline V gene lookup returns CDR1 MDHEN and CDR2 SYDVKM. V was cut by 7 bases and J by 5 bases, with 35 bases left in between. This CDR3 contains 20 residues. For the CDR3, the DNA is TGTGCCAGCACCTACCTTACACCCTCGTCCTCGACAGGATGGGAATATGGCTACACCTTC. Its translation is CASTYLTPSSSTGWEYGYTF.

Many counts were recorded for this clonotype. The chain combines TRBV7-9 with TRBJ2-2; either TRBD1 or TRBD2 may supply D (5 bases each). The CDR3 extends over 17 amino acids. Trimming took 1 base from V and 0 from J, leaving 12 bases between them. CDR1 is SEHNR, CDR2 FQNEAQ, per germline (reference sequence). CDR3 sequence reads: CASSLGWGFANTGELFF. The DNA for the CDR3 is TGTGCCAGCAGCTTAGGATGGGGGTTCGCGAACACCGGGGAGCTGTTTTTT. Full variable domain (remainder filled in from reference TRBV7-9 and TRBJ2-2): DTGVSQNPRHKITKRGQNVTFRCDPISEHNRLYWYRQTLGQGPEFLTYFQNEAQLEKSRLLSDRFSAERPKGSFSTLEIQRTEQGDSAMYLCASSLGWGFANTGELFFGEGSRLTVL.

This clonotype was picked up many times. V usage is TRBV27 and J usage is TRBJ2-7, with 8 bases fitting TRBD2. The CDR3 spans 14 residues. Germline V gene data show CDR1 as MNHEY and CDR2 as SMNVEV (reference sequence). V was clipped by 4 bases and J by 2 bases; unmatched bases: 4. CDR3: CASSYSGVTYEQYF. The CDR3 bases are TGTGCCAGCAGTTATAGCGGGGTTACCTACGAGCAGTACTTC.

The gene calls are TRBV19 and TRBJ2-7; 7 positions agree with TRBD2. The CDR3 has 16 amino acids. In germline, CDR1 is LNHDA, CDR2 SQIVND (reference sequence). The junction had 12 bases not matched to a gene; V was cut back by 5 bases and J by 2 bases. DNA of the CDR3: TGTGCCAGTAGTCCCCGCATGGCGGGGGTTACCTACGAGCAGTACTTC. The encoded protein is CASSPRMAGVTYEQYF.

This clonotype was detected ten times or more. The chain recombines TRBV20-1 with TRBJ2-1, with D unresolved. The CDR3 is made up of 15 amino acids. The germline V and J ends were trimmed by 3 bases and 0 bases, with 12 bases remaining between them. Per germline, CDR1 DFQATT and CDR2 SNEGSKA (reference sequence). For the CDR3, the DNA is TGCAGTGCTAGGTTCAAGGAGAGCTCCTACAATGAGCAGTTCTTC. Translated: CSARFKESSYNEQFF.